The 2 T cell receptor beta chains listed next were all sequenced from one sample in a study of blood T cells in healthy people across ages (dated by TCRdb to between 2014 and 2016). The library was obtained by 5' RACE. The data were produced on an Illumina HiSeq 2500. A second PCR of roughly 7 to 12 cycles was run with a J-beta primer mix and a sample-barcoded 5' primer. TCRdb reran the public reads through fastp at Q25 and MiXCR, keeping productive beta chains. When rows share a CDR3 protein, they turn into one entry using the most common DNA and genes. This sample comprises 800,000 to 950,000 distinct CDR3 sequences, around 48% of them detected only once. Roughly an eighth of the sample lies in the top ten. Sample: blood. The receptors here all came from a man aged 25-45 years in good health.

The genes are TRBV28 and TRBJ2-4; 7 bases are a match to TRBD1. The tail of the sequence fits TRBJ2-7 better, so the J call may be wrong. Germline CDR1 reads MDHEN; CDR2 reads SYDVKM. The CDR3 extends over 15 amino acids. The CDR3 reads CASSSIRGGYYEQYF. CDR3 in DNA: TGTGCCAGCAGTTCCATTCGAGGGGGCTACTACGAGCAGTACTTC.

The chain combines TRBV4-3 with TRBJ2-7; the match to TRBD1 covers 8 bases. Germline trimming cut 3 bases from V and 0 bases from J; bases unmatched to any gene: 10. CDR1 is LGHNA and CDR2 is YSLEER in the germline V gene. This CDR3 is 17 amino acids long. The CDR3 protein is CASSQGGVGQDSYEQYF. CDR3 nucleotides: TGCGCCAGCAGCCAGGGCGGGGTGGGACAGGACTCCTACGAGCAGTACTTC.